This TCR beta chain was identified in a study of identical twins. The CDR3 has 15 residues. The V gene end was trimmed by 5 bases and the J gene end by 2 bases; junction bases not matched to a gene: 4. Study-wide findings and caveats: Beta out-of-frame sequences showed weaker excess twin sharing. There were fewer insertions in abundant cord blood beta clonotypes, but memory repertoires showed no such pattern. Low generation-probability sequences were in excess among twin-shared out-of-frame alpha sequences. Potential partial confounding of zero-insertion analyses by invariant MAIT and iNKT cells was noted.

TCRdb re-analysed the 5' RACE reads in MiXCR, keeping a single row per CDR3 protein. The sample gives 400,000 or so distinct CDR3 sequences, 8.5% to 10% of which show up once; over 7% is in the top ten. This clonotype was seen a handful of times. What it binds is not known. The gene calls are TRBV12-3 or TRBV12-4 and TRBJ2-2; TRBD2 matches at 8 bases. The sequenced sample was naive T cells sorted from blood. This clonotype was obtained from a woman in her forties or fifties in good health. The CDR3 protein is CASSGGLANTGELFF. The CDR3 bases are TGTGCCAGCAGTGGCGGACTAGCTAACACCGGGGAGCTGTTTTTT.